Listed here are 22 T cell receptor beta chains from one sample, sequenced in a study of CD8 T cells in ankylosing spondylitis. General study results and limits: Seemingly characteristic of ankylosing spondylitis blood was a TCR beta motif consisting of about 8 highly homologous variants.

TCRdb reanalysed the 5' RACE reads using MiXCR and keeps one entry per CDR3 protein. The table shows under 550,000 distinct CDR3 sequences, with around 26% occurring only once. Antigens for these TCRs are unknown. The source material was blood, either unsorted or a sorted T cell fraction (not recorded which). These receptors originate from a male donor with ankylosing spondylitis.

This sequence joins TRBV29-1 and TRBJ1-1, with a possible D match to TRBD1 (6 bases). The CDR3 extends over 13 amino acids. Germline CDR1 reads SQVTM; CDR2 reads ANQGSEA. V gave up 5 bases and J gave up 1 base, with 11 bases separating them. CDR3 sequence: CSVIGQRNTEAFF. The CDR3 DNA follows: TGCAGCGTTATAGGACAGAGGAACACTGAAGCTTTCTTT.

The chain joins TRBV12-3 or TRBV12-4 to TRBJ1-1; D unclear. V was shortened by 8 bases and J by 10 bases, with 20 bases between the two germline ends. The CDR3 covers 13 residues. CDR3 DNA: TGTGCCAGCTTCCCCGGACCCCTCCGGGGAGCTTTCTTT. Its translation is CASFPGPLRGAFF.

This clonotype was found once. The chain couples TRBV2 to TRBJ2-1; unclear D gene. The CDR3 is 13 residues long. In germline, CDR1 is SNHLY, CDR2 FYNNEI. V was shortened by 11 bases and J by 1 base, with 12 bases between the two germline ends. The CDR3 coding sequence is TGTGCCTGTAAGGCGGCATCCTACAATGAGCAGTTCTTC. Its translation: CACKAASYNEQFF.

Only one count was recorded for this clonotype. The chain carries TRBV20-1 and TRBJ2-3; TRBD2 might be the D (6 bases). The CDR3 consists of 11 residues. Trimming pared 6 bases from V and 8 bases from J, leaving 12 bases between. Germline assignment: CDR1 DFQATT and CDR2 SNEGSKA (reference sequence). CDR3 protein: CSAHSGGTQYF. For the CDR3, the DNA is TGCAGTGCCCACTCCGGGGGTACGCAGTATTTT.

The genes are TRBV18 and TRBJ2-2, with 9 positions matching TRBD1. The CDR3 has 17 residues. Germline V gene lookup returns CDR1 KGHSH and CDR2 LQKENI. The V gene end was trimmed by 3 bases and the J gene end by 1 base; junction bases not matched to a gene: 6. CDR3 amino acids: CASSPYGGQGNTGELFF. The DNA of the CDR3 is TGTGCCAGCTCACCGTACGGGGGACAGGGGAACACCGGGGAGCTGTTTTTT.

DNA of the CDR3: TGCAGTGCTAGTAGGCCCGGAAAAACTGAAGCTTTCTTT. It translates to CSASRPGKTEAFF. The chain uses TRBV20-1 and TRBJ1-1; D is ambiguous. The germline CDR1 and CDR2 sequences are DFQATT and SNEGSKA (reference sequence). V gave up 3 bases and J gave up 5 bases, with 13 bases separating them. The CDR3 covers 13 residues.

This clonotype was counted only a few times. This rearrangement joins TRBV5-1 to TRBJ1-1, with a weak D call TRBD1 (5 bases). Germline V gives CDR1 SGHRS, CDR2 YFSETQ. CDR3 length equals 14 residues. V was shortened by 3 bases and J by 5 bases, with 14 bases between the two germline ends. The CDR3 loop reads CASSSDKSRTEAFF. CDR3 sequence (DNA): TGCGCCAGCAGCTCGGACAAATCCCGAACTGAAGCTTTCTTT.

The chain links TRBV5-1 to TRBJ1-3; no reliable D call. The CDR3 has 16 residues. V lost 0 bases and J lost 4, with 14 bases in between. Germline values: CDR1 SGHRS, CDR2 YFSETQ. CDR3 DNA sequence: TGCGCCAGCAGCTTGGGCCCGGGGAGCTTCGGAAACACCATATATTTT. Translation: CASSLGPGSFGNTIYF.

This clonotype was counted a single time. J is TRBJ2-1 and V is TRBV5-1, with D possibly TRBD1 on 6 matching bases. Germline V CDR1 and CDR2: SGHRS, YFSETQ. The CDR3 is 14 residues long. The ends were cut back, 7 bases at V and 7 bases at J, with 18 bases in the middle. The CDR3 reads CASGRGLVDNEQFF. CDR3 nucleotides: TGCGCCAGCGGCAGGGGTTTGGTTGATAATGAGCAGTTCTTC.

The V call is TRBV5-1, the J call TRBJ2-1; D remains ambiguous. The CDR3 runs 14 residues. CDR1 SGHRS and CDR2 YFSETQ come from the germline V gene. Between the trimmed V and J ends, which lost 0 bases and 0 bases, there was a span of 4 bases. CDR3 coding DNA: TGCGCCAGCAGCTTGGACGTCTCCTACAATGAGCAGTTCTTC. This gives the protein CASSLDVSYNEQFF.

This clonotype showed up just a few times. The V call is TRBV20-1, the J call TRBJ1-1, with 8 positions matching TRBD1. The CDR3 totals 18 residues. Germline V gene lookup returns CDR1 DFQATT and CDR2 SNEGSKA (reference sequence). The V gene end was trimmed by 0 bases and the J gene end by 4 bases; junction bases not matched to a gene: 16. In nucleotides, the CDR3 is TGCAGTGCTAGAGACCTGACAGGGGCATTGGGTGGCGGCACTGAAGCTTTCTTT. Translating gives CSARDLTGALGGGTEAFF.

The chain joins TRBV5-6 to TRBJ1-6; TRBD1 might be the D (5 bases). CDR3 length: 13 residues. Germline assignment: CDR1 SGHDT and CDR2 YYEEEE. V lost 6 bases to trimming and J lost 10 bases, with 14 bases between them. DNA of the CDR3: TGTGCCAGCAAGAACCGACAGAGATCACCCCTCCACTTT. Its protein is CASKNRQRSPLHF.

The CDR3 loop reads CAISRTGGEETQYF. DNA for the CDR3: TGTGCCATCAGTAGGACAGGGGGCGAAGAGACCCAGTACTTC. This chain joins TRBV10-3 and TRBJ2-5, with TRBD1 identical over 11 bases. The CDR3 extends over 14 amino acids. The V gene's germline CDR1 is ENHRY and CDR2 SYGVKD. The V gene end was trimmed by 5 bases and the J gene end by 3 bases; junction bases not matched to a gene: 2.

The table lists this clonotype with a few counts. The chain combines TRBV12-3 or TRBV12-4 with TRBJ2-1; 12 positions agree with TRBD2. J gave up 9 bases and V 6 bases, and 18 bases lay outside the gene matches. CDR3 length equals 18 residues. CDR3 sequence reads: CASRNERTSGIGSREQFF. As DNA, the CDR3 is TGTGCCAGCAGGAACGAGAGGACTAGCGGGATTGGTTCTCGTGAGCAGTTCTTC.

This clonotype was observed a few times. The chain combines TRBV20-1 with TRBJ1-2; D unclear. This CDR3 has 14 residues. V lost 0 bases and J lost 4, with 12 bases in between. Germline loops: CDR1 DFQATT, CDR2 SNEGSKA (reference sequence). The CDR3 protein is CSARDGRAGYGYTF. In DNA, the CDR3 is TGCAGTGCTAGAGATGGTCGGGCGGGCTATGGCTACACCTTC.

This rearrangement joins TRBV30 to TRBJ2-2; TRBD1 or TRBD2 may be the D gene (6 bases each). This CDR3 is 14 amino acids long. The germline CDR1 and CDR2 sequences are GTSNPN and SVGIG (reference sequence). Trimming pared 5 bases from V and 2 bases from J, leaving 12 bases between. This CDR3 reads CAWSGARNTGELFF. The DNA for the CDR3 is TGTGCCTGGTCGGGGGCCAGAAACACCGGGGAGCTGTTTTTT.

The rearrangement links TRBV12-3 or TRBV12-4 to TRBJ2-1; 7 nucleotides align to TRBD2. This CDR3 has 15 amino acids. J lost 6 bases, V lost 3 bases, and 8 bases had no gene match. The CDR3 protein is CASSLGAGEVNEQFF. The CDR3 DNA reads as TGTGCCAGCAGTTTGGGCGCGGGAGAGGTCAATGAGCAGTTCTTC.

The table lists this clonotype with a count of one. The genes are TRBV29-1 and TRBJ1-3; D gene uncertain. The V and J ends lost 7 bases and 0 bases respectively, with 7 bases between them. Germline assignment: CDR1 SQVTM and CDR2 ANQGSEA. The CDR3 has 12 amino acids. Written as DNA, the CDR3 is TGCAGCGCCTACAGCTCTGGAAACACCATATATTTT. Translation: CSAYSSGNTIYF.

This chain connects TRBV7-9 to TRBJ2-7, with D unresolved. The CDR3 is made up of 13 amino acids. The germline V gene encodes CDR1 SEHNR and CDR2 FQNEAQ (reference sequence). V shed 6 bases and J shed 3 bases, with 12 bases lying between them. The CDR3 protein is CASSPLAIYEQYF. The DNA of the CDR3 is TGTGCCAGCAGTCCCCTGGCCATCTACGAGCAGTACTTC.

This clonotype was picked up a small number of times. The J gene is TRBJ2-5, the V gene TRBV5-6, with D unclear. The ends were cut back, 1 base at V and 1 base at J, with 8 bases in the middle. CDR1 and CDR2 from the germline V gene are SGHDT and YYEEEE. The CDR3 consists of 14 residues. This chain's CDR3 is CASSLFGSQETQYF. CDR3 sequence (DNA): TGTGCCAGCAGCTTGTTCGGCTCCCAAGAGACCCAGTACTTC.

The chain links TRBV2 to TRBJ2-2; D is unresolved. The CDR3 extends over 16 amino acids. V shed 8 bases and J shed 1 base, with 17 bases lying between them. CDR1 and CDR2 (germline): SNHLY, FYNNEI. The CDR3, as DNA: TGTGCCAGCCTTTATGGAGCGCCTGAGAACACCGGGGAGCTGTTTTTT. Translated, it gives CASLYGAPENTGELFF.

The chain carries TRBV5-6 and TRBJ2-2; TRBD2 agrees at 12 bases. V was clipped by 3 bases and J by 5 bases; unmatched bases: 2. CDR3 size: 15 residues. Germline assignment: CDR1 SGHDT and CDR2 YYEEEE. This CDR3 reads CASSSSGRETGELFF. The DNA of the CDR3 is TGTGCCAGCAGCTCTAGCGGGAGGGAGACCGGGGAGCTGTTTTTT.